This entry lists 8 T cell receptor beta chains sequenced from one sample in a study of cytomegalovirus exposure and HLA in healthy donors. The primer mix had 60 Vbeta and 13 Jbeta primers. Measured with immunoSEQ multiplex PCR; TCRdb has only the in-frame clones, and not every one. The sample comprises some 180,000 clones, 85% of which are singletons, and approximately 2.2% rests with the top ten. Source material: PBMCs. Receptors originate from a woman between 45 and 60 years old in good health and CMV-seronegative.

This chain uses TRBV19 with TRBJ2-7; TRBD1 is a possible D gene (5 bases). V was pared by 3 bases and J by 2 bases, with 11 bases between. The CDR3 is 14 amino acids. Germline V gene sequence: CDR1 LNHDA, CDR2 SQIVND (reference sequence). DNA for the CDR3: TGTGCCAGTAGTATCGCAGGGCCAGCCTACGAGCAGTACTTC. Its protein is CASSIAGPAYEQYF.

The rearrangement links TRBV6-1 to TRBJ2-7; 8 bases are a match to TRBD1. The CDR3 covers 16 residues. J was trimmed by 2 bases and V by 0 bases; bases with no gene match: 6. The germline CDR1 and CDR2 sequences are MNHNS and SASEGT. This CDR3 reads CASSEAPRGRTYEQYF. CDR3 nucleotides: TGTGCCAGCAGTGAAGCCCCCAGGGGGCGAACCTACGAGCAGTACTTC.

This clone has just one count. The chain has TRBV5-1 and TRBJ2-1, with 7 bases lining up with TRBD2. Germline-derived CDR1 and CDR2 are SGHRS and YFSETQ. There are 15 residues in the CDR3. The V and J ends lost 4 bases and 5 bases, in that order; junction bases with no gene match: 9. CDR3 DNA sequence: TGCGCCAGCAGCGGGCTAGCGGTAGAGAACAATGAGCAGTTCTTC. Protein: CASSGLAVENNEQFF.

The rearrangement links TRBV28 to TRBJ1-5; tentatively, D is TRBD1 (5 bases). Germline values: CDR1 MDHEN, CDR2 SYDVKM. This CDR3 contains 15 residues. The V end was cut by 2 bases, the J end by 0 bases, with 8 bases between. CDR3: CASSLNRYSNQPQHF. DNA of the CDR3: TGTGCCAGCAGTTTAAACAGGTATAGCAATCAGCCCCAGCATTTT.

The genes are TRBV11-2 and TRBJ2-1; tentative D call: TRBD2 (5 bases). The germline V and J ends were trimmed by 6 bases and 7 bases, with 22 bases remaining between them. The CDR3 totals 16 residues. From germline, CDR1 is SGHAT and CDR2 FQNNGV. Here the CDR3 reads CASSTLRGQRGNEQFF. As DNA, the CDR3 is TGTGCCAGCAGTACGCTTAGAGGGCAACGTGGGAATGAGCAGTTCTTC.

This clone was seen once. The CDR3 is CASSSPGQGWKNIQYF. The CDR3 nucleotides read TGTGCCAGCAGTTCCCCCGGACAGGGATGGAAAAACATTCAGTACTTC. The gene calls are TRBV28 and TRBJ2-4, with 8 nucleotides matching TRBD1. The V and J ends lost 4 bases and 4 bases, in that order; junction bases with no gene match: 9. Germline V gene data show CDR1 as MDHEN and CDR2 as SYDVKM. This CDR3 is built from 16 residues.

As concerns this clone: The junction departs from the called germline gene at one end, perhaps through a read error. This rearrangement joins TRBV4-2 to TRBJ2-7; 7 positions agree with TRBD2. CDR1 LGHNA and CDR2 YNFKEQ come from the germline V gene. The CDR3 extends over 15 amino acids. The CDR3 loop is CASSQDRVAGDEQCF. CDR3 nucleotides: TGTGCCAGCAGCCAAGATCGGGTAGCGGGCGACGAGCAGTGCTTC.

This clone occurred a few times. The rearrangement joins TRBV21-1 to TRBJ2-3; the table's D call TRBD2 went unverified against the DNA. TRBV21-1 is given as a pseudogene. This CDR3 is 15 amino acids long. The CDR3 DNA sequence: TGTGCCAGCCTATACCGCCGCCCTCCCACAGATACGCAGTATTTT. It is translated as CASLYRRPPTDTQYF.